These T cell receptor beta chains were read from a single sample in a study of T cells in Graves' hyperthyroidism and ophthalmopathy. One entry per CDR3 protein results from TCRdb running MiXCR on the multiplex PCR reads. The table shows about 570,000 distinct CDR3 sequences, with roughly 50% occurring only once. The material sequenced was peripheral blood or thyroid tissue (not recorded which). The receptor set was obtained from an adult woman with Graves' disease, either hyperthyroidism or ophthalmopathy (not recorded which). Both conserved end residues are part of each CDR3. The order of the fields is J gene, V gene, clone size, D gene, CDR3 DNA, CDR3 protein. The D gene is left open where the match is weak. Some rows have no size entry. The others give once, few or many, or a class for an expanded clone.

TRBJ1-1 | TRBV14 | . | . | TGTGCCAGCAGCCTGGTTGTAGGCACTGAAGCTTTCTTT | CASSLVVGTEAFF
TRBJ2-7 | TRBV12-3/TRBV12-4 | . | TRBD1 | TGTGCCAGCAGTTTATCCCCCGCGACAGGGGGCAACGAGCAGTACTTC | CASSLSPATGGNEQYF
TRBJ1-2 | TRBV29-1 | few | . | TGCAGCGCGGCAGGGAACTATGGCTACACCTTC | CSAAGNYGYTF
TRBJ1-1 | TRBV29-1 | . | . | TGCAGCGTTGGTACGGGGGTGAACACTGAAGCTTTCTTT | CSVGTGVNTEAFF
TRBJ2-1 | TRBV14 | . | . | TGTGCCAGCAGCCCTACGGACAATGAGCAGTTCTTC | CASSPTDNEQFF
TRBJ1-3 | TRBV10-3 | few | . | TGTGCCATCAGCTATGACTCTGGAAACACCATATATTTT | CAISYDSGNTIYF
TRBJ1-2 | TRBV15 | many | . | TGTGCCACCAGCAGAGATGATAGTGGGACTGCTTCCTATGGCTACACCTTC | CATSRDDSGTASYGYTF
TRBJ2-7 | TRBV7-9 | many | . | TGTGCCAGCAGCTTATGGGCGGGGGAGCAGTACTTC | CASSLWAGEQYF
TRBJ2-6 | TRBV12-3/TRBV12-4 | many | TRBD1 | TGTGCCAGCAGTGGGGACAGCTCCAACGTCCTGACTTTC | CASSGDSSNVLTF
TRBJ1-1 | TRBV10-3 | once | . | TGTGCCATCAGTCCAGGGACCGAGGGGCTTGAAGCTTTCTTT | CAISPGTEGLEAFF
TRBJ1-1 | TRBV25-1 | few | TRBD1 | TGTGCCAGCAGTGTGCAGGGGGTCGCTGAAGCTTTCTTT | CASSVQGVAEAFF
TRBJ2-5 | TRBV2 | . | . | TGTGCCAGCACCCCGGGAGTCCTAACCGAAACGGGAGAGACCCAGTACTTC | CASTPGVLTETGETQYF
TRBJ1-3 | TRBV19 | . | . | TGTGCCAGTAGTATGGGCAGCGCCATATATTTT | CASSMGSAIYF
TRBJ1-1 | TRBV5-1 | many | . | TGCGCCAGCAGCTTGGTAGGGGAAAATGAAGCTTTCTTT | CASSLVGENEAFF
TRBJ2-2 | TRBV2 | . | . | TGTGCCAGCAGTGAAGTCACAAACACCGGGGAGCTGTTTTTT | CASSEVTNTGELFF
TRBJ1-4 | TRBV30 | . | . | TGTGCCTGGAGTGTATGGGGGGCAACTAATGAAAAACTGTTTTTT | CAWSVWGATNEKLFF
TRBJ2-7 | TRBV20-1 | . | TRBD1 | TGCAGTGCTAGAAGGGGGACAGTTGGGGGCTACGAGCAGTACTTC | CSARRGTVGGYEQYF
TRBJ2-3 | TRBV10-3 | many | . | TGTGCCATCAGTCCAGGGGGGGTACGCACAGATACGCAGTATTTT | CAISPGGVRTDTQYF
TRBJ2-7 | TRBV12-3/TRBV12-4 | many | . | TGTGCCAGCAGTTCCTTCGGTAGCGTGGACTTC | CASSSFGSVDF
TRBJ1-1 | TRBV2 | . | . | TGTGCCAGCAGTTTAACTCCCCTACACTTCACTGAAGCTTTCTTT | CASSLTPLHFTEAFF
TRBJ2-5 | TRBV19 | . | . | TGTGCCAGTAGTATCTTCGGCGAGACCCAGTACTTC | CASSIFGETQYF
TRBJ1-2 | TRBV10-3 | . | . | TGTGCCATCAGGGGGGTTCACGGCTACACCTTC | CAIRGVHGYTF
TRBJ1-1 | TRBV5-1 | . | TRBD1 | TGCGCCAGCCGGACAGGGACGCCGAACACTGAAGCTTTCTTT | CASRTGTPNTEAFF
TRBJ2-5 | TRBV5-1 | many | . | TGCGCCAGCACCCTGGGACATCTGGCTGCGGAGACCCAGTACTTC | CASTLGHLAAETQYF
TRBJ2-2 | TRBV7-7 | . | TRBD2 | TGTGCTAGCAGCTCTAGTAGACTAGCGGGATCGTCCGGGGAGCTGTTTTTT | CASSSSRLAGSSGELFF
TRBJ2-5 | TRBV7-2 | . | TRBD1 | TGTGCCAGCAGCTTAGACTCCGGGACAGGGTACCAGCCCCAGTACTTC | CASSLDSGTGYQPQYF
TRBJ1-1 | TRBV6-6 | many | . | TGTGCCAGCACCCAAGGGGTCAGGGCCCCAGAGGCTTTCTTT | CASTQGVRAPEAFF
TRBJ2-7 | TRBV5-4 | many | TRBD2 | TGTGCCAGCAGCGTCAGACTAGCGGGGGGCTACGAGCAGTACTTC | CASSVRLAGGYEQYF
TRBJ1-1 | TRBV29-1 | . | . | TGCAGCGTTGACAGGTCGAACACTGAAGCTTTCTTT | CSVDRSNTEAFF
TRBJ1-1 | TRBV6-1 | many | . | TGTGCCAGCAGGGACAGTATGAGGTCGGACACTGAAGCTTTCTTT | CASRDSMRSDTEAFF
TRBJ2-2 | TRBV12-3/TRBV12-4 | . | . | TGTGCCAGCACCCTAAAGGGACACGGGGGCGGGGAGCTGTTTTTT | CASTLKGHGGGELFF
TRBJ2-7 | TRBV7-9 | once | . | TGTACCAGCAGTGAACGGGGGACTGTCTACGAGCAGTACTTC | CTSSERGTVYEQYF
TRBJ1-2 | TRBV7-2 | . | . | TGTGCCAGCAGCTTAGCCCGGGGGAGGGACCGTAACTATGGCTACACCTTC | CASSLARGRDRNYGYTF
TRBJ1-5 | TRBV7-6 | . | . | TGTGCCAGCAGCCTTAGAGTGGGGGCACTCGGCAATCAGCCCCAGCATTTT | CASSLRVGALGNQPQHF
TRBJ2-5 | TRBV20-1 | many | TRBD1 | TGCAGTGCAAACAGGGGGCGTATGGAGACCCAGTACTTC | CSANRGRMETQYF
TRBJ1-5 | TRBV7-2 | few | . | TGTGCCTGCGCGGGAGTAGCGGGAGGAGGAGAGTATAGCAATCAGCCCCAGCATTTT | CACAGVAGGGEYSNQPQHF
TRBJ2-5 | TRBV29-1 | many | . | TGCAGCGTTCAGGGTGGCGGAGAGACCCAGTACTTC | CSVQGGGETQYF
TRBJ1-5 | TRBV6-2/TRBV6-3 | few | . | TGTGCCAGCAGTTACGACGTAGAGCAGCCCCAGCATTTT | CASSYDVEQPQHF
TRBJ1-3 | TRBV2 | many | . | TGTGCCAGCAGTGAGGGAACAGAAGGAAACACCATATATTTT | CASSEGTEGNTIYF
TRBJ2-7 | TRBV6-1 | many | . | TGTGCCAGCATAGATGGCGGATCCTACGAGCAGTACTTC | CASIDGGSYEQYF
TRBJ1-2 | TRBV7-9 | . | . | TGTGCCAGCAGCCGCGGAAGGGAATTGGGTGGCTACACCTTC | CASSRGRELGGYTF
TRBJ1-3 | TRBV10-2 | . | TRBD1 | TGTGCCAGCTCACCCCAAGGACAGGGGGTAAACACCATATATTTT | CASSPQGQGVNTIYF
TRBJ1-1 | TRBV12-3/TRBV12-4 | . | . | TGTGCCAGCAGTTTTGCAGGATCCACTGAAGCTTTCTTT | CASSFAGSTEAFF
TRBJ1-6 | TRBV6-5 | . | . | TGTGCCGTCGGTGAGTCCATCGCCGGACCCCTCCACTTT | CAVGESIAGPLHF
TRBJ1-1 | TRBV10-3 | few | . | TGTGCCATCAGTGACAGATGGGCTGAAGCTTTCTTT | CAISDRWAEAFF
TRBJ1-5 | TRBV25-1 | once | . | TGTGCTATATCGCGTCCCGGGGAGAGCAATCAGCCCCAGCATTTT | CAISRPGESNQPQHF
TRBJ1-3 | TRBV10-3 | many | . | TGTGCCATTTGGGCAAGGGCTGGAAACACCATATATTTT | CAIWARAGNTIYF
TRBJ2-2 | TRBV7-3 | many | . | TGTGCCAGCAGCTTAACCGGGTTGGGGAACACCGGGGAGCTGTTTTTT | CASSLTGLGNTGELFF
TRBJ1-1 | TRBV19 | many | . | TGTGCCAGTAGTATGGCGTCCTATTTCACTGAAGCTTTCTTT | CASSMASYFTEAFF
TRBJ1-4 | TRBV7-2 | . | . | TGTGCCAGCAGCTTTGCCGGAGGACACCCACGACAGGAAAAACTGTTTTTT | CASSFAGGHPRQEKLFF
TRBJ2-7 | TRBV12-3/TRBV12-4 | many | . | TGTGCCAGCAGTGCTGGGACTTTCGAGCAGTACTTC | CASSAGTFEQYF
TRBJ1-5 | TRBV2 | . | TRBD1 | TGTGCCAGCACCCGGACGTTTAGGGGGCATCAGCCCCAGCATTTT | CASTRTFRGHQPQHF
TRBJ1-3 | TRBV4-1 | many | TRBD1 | TGCGCCAGCAGCCAAGATCGGAACCGGGGACAGAGACTTTGGTTT | CASSQDRNRGQRLWF
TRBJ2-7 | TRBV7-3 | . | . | TGTGCCAGCAGCTTAACACTAACCACCTACGAGCAGTACTTC | CASSLTLTTYEQYF
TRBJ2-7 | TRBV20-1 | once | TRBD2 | TGCAGTGCTAGTGACAACGGGGGGAGCTACGAGCAGTACTTC | CSASDNGGSYEQYF
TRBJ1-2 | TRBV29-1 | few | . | TGCAGCGTCACGGGGGGAAACTATGGCTACACCTTC | CSVTGGNYGYTF
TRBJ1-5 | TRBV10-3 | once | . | TGTGCCATCAGCTTGGAAGGCAATCAGCCCCAGCATTTT | CAISLEGNQPQHF
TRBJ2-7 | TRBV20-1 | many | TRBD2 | TGCAGTGCTAGAAGTTCCACTAGCGGGATTGGGGAGCAGTACTTC | CSARSSTSGIGEQYF